What follows are 16 T cell receptor beta chains derived from one specimen sequenced in a study of T cell responses to AZD1222 COVID-19 vaccine. The assay was immunoSEQ multiplex PCR, and TCRdb's table has in-frame clones only and misses some. The data show around 150,000 clones, with 80% to 95% seen just once and about 4.8% held by the top ten. This material consisted of peripheral blood, taken on day 0 of AZD1222 vaccination. The source is an adult in good health.

The chain joins TRBV19 to TRBJ1-6; tentatively, D is TRBD1 (5 bases). The CDR3 contains 14 residues. Germline CDR1 reads LNHDA; CDR2 reads SQIVND (reference sequence). V dropped 7 bases and J dropped 9 bases, with 16 bases sitting between them. The CDR3: CASKVSGTGSPLHF. In nucleotides, the CDR3 is TGTGCCAGTAAGGTGTCAGGGACGGGTTCACCCCTCCACTTT.

This clone was seen once. CDR3 loop: CASSVGEAFF. CDR3 nucleotides: TGTGCCAGCAGTGTCGGTGAAGCTTTCTTT. This rearrangement joins TRBV2 to TRBJ1-1; no clear D gene. V lost 4 bases, J lost 7 bases, and 4 bases lay in between. From germline, CDR1 is SNHLY and CDR2 FYNNEI. The CDR3 is 10 residues long.

V and J are TRBV2 and TRBJ1-2; D unclear. V lost 7 bases and J lost 6, with 12 bases in between. Germline lookup yields CDR1 SNHLY and CDR2 FYNNEI. The CDR3 totals 12 residues. The DNA for the CDR3 is TGTGCCAGCACCGACCTTGGGAATGGCTACACCTTC. Encoded protein: CASTDLGNGYTF.

The genes are TRBV21-1 and TRBJ2-5; TRBD1, as called in the table, went unchecked against the DNA. TRBV21-1 corresponds to a pseudogene. There are 9 residues in the CDR3. The CDR3 spells CAKGETQYF. The CDR3 DNA is TGTGCCAAGGGGGAGACCCAGTACTTC.

This chain joins TRBV5-3 and TRBJ1-1; D remains ambiguous. TRBV5-3 carries the ORF label, with uncertain function. This CDR3 region has 16 residues. V lost 4 bases and J 0 bases, leaving 16 bases between the germline ends. CDR3 in amino acids: CARSLGQENMNTEAFF. The CDR3 nucleotides are TGTGCCAGAAGCCTAGGGCAGGAAAACATGAACACTGAAGCTTTCTTT.

For the CDR3, the DNA is TGTGCCACCAGCAGCAACAGGGGGCGAGAGACCCAGTACTTC. The encoded protein is CATSSNRGRETQYF. The gene calls are TRBV15 and TRBJ2-5; 9 nucleotides line up with TRBD1. CDR1 is LNHNV, CDR2 YYDKDF, per germline (reference sequence). This CDR3 spans 14 amino acids. V shed 3 bases and J 4 bases; nucleotides not matched to a gene: 3.

The chain couples TRBV5-6 to TRBJ1-3, with D possibly TRBD1 on 5 matching bases. Deletions cut 0 bases from V and 4 bases from J, with 17 bases between. The CDR3 is 17 residues long. The germline CDR1 and CDR2 sequences are SGHDT and YYEEEE. CDR3 in amino acids: CASSLVRGQIIGNTIYF. Written as DNA, the CDR3 is TGTGCCAGCAGCTTGGTTAGGGGTCAGATTATCGGAAACACCATATATTTT.

Written as DNA, the CDR3 is TGTGCCAGCAGACAGGGTAGCGAGCAGTACTTC. This translates into CASRQGSEQYF. The chain has TRBV3-1 (or the pseudogene TRBV3-2) and TRBJ2-7, with D perhaps TRBD1 (6 bases). Germline lookup yields CDR1 LGHDT and CDR2 YNNKEL (reference sequence). The ends were cut back, 6 bases at V and 6 bases at J, with 9 bases in the middle. This CDR3 has 11 residues.

This clone appeared a single time. J is TRBJ2-5 and V is TRBV11-3; 9 positions agree with TRBD2. The V segment lost 5 bases and the J segment 5 bases; nucleotides outside the gene matches: 15. Germline V lookup: CDR1 SGHNT, CDR2 YENEEA. This CDR3 is built from 17 residues. The CDR3 bases are TGTGCCAGCAGCCCCGGGGGTAGCGGGAGAAAGGGGGAGACCCAGTACTTC. Protein sequence: CASSPGGSGRKGETQYF.

V usage is TRBV27 and J usage is TRBJ1-1; 7 bases are shared with TRBD1. Looked up from germline, CDR1 is MNHEY and CDR2 is SMNVEV (reference sequence). The CDR3 covers 13 residues. Losses at the gene ends were 5 bases for V and 5 bases for J; bases not matched to a gene: 5. CDR3 protein: CASSPGGWTEAFF. The CDR3 DNA follows: TGTGCCAGCAGTCCAGGGGGGTGGACTGAAGCTTTCTTT.

V and J are TRBV27 and TRBJ2-7; weak D call: TRBD1 (5 bases). Germline assignment: CDR1 MNHEY and CDR2 SMNVEV (reference sequence). The CDR3 runs 13 residues. Trimming took 2 bases from V and 6 from J, leaving 11 bases between them. DNA of the CDR3: TGTGCCAGCAGTTTAGGGGTAGGGGTCGAGCAGTACTTC. This codes for CASSLGVGVEQYF.

The rearrangement joins TRBV18 to TRBJ1-4; D not resolved. The CDR3 spans 16 residues. Trimming shortened V by 2 bases and J by 5 bases, and 15 bases separated the two germline ends. CDR1 is KGHSH, CDR2 LQKENI, per germline. The CDR3 DNA reads as TGTGCCAGCTCACCAGACCAAGGGTTTTTAAATGAAAAACTGTTTTTT. Its translation: CASSPDQGFLNEKLFF.

The chain uses TRBV6-6 and TRBJ2-2, with D perhaps TRBD1 or TRBD2 (5 bases each). CDR1 and CDR2 from the germline V gene are MNHNY and SVGAGI (reference sequence). The V end lost 5 bases, the J end lost 1 base, and 11 bases lay between the germline ends. This CDR3 spans 15 amino acids. This chain's CDR3 is CASSLGRVNTGELFF. The CDR3, as DNA: TGTGCCAGCAGTCTGGGACGGGTGAACACCGGGGAGCTGTTTTTT.

The V call is TRBV9, the J call TRBJ2-2, with 9 positions matching TRBD1. The CDR3 contains 15 residues. CDR1 is SGDLS, CDR2 YYNGEE, per germline. The J segment lost 6 bases and the V segment lost 4 bases, leaving 7 bases of the junction unmatched. For the CDR3, the DNA is TGTGCCAGCAGCAAGGGGACAGGGAGAGCCGGGGAGCTGTTTTTT. This translates into CASSKGTGRAGELFF. The whole variable domain, filled in from reference TRBV9 and TRBJ2-2, reads DSGVTQTPKHLITATGQRVTLRCSPRSGDLSVYWYQQSLDQGLQFLIQYYNGEERAKGNILERFSAQQFPDLHSELNLSSLELGDSALYFCASSKGTGRAGELFFGEGSRLTVL.

This clone was seen once. The genes are TRBV20-1 and TRBJ2-1; 8 positions agree with TRBD2. With 3 bases clipped from V and 8 bases from J, the junction kept 9 bases outside the gene matches. Germline V lookup: CDR1 DFQATT, CDR2 SNEGSKA (reference sequence). The CDR3 totals 14 residues. The CDR3 loop is CSASREGPGDEQFF. DNA for the CDR3: TGCAGTGCTAGTCGGGAGGGACCCGGGGATGAGCAGTTCTTC.

The chain carries TRBV5-5 and TRBJ2-5; no reliable D call. Trimming shortened V by 0 bases and J by 5 bases, and 11 bases separated the two germline ends. Germline V gene sequence: CDR1 SGHKS, CDR2 YYEKEE (reference sequence). There are 14 residues in the CDR3. Here the CDR3 DNA reads TGTGCCAGCAGCTTGGGTCAATTGGGCGAGACCCAGTACTTC. Translating it yields CASSLGQLGETQYF.